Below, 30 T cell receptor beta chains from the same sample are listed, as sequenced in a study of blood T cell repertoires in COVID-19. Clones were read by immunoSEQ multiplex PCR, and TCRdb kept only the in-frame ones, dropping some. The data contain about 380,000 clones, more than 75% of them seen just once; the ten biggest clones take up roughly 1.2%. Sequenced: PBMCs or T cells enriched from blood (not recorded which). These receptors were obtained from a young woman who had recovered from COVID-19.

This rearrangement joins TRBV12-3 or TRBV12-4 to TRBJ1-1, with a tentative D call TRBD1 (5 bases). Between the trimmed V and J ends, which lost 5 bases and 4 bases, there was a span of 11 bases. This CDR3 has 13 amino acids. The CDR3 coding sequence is TGTGCCAGCAGTCTAGGGCAGGGCACTGAAGCTTTCTTT. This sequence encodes CASSLGQGTEAFF.

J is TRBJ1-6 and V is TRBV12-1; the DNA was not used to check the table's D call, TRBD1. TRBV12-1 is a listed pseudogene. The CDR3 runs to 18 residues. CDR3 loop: CASSFAGLWTGGNSPLHF. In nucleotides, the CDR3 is TGTGCCAGCAGCTTTGCGGGACTGTGGACAGGAGGTAATTCACCCCTCCACTTT.

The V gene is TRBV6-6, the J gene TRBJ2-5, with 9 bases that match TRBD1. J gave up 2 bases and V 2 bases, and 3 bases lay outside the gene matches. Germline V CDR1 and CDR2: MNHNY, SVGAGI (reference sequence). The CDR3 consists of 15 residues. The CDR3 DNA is TGTGCCAGCAGTTACCCGGGACAGGGTCAAGAGACCCAGTACTTC. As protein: CASSYPGQGQETQYF.

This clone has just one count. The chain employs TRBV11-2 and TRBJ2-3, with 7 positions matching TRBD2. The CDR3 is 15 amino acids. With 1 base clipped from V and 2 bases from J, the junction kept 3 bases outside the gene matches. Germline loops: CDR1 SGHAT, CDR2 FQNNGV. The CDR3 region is CASSLARGVTDTQYF. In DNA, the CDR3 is TGTGCCAGCAGCTTAGCACGGGGGGTCACAGATACGCAGTATTTT.

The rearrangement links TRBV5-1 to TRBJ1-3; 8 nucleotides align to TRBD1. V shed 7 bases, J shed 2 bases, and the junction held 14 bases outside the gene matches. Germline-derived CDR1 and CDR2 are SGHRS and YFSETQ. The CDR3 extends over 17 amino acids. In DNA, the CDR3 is TGCGCCAGCGGCCGGGACAGGTCAACCTTCCCTGGAAACACCATATATTTT. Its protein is CASGRDRSTFPGNTIYF.

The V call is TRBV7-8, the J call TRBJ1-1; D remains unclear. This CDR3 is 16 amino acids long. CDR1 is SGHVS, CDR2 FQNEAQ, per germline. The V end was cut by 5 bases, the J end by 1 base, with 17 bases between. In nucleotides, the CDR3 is TGTGCCAGCAGCCCAGTCCTGGGTGAGGGGAACACTGAAGCTTTCTTT. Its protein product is CASSPVLGEGNTEAFF.

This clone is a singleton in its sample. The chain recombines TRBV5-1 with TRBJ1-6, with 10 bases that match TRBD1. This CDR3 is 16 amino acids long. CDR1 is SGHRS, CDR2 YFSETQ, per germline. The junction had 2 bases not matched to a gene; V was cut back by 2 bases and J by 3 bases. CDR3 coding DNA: TGCGCCAGCAGCTTTGGGACAGGGGTCTATAATTCACCCCTCCACTTT. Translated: CASSFGTGVYNSPLHF.

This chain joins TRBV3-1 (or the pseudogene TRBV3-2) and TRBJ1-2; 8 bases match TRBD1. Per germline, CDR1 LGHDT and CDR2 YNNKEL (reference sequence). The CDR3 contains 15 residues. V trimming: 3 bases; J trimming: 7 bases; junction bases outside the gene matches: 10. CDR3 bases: TGTGCCAGCAGCCAGGTATTAGGACAGGGCGGTGGCTACACCTTC. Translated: CASSQVLGQGGGYTF.

CDR3 in DNA: TGCGCCAGCAGCTACCAACAGGGGGGGGACTATGGCTACACCTTC. It is translated as CASSYQQGGDYGYTF. The rearrangement joins TRBV4-3 to TRBJ1-2; the match to TRBD1 covers 8 bases. Trimming took 5 bases from V and 3 from J; bases not matched to a gene: 8. This CDR3 is built from 15 residues. Germline values: CDR1 LGHNA, CDR2 YSLEER.

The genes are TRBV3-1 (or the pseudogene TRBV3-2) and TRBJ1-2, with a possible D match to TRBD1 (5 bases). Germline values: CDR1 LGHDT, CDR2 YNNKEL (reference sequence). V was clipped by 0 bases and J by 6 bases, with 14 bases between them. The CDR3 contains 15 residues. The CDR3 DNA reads TGTGCCAGCAGCCAAGACCCCGACAGCCCGAATGGCTACACCTTC. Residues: CASSQDPDSPNGYTF.

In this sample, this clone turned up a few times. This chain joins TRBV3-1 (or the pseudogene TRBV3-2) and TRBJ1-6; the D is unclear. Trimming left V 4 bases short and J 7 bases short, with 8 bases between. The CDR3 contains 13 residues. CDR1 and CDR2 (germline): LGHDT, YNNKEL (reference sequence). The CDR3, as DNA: TGTGCCAGCAGCCCCCCGGGAAATTCACCCCTCCACTTT. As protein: CASSPPGNSPLHF.

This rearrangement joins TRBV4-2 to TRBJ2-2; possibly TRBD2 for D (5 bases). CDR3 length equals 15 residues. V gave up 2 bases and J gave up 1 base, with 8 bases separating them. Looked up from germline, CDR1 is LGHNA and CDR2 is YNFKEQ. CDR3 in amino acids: CASSQQAGNTGELFF. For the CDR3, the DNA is TGTGCCAGCAGCCAACAGGCGGGGAACACCGGGGAGCTGTTTTTT.

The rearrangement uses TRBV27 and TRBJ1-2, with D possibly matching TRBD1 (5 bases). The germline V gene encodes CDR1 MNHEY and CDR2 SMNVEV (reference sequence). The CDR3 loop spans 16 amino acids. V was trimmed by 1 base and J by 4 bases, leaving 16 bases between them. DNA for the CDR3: TGTGCCAGCAGTTTATTGGGGCAGGCGCCTATCTATGGCTACACCTTC. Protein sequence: CASSLLGQAPIYGYTF.

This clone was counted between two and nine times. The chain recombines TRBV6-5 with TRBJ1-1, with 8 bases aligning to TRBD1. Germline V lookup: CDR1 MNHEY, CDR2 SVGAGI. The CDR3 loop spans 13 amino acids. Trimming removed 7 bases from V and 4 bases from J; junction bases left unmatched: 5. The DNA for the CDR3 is TGTGCCAGCAAACCCAGGGGGCTCACTGAAGCTTTCTTT. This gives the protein CASKPRGLTEAFF.

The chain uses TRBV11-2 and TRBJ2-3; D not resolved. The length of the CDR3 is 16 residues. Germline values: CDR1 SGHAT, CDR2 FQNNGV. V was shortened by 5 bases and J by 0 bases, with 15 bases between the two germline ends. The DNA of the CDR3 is TGTGCCAGCAGCCCGGAGACCGACTCTAGCACAGATACGCAGTATTTT. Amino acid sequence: CASSPETDSSTDTQYF.

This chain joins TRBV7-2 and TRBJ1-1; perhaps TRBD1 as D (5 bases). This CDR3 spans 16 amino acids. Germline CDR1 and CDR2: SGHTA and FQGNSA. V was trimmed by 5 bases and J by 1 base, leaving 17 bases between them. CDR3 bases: TGTGCCAGCAGCCCAGTAGCGGGACTCCAGAACACTGAAGCTTTCTTT. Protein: CASSPVAGLQNTEAFF.

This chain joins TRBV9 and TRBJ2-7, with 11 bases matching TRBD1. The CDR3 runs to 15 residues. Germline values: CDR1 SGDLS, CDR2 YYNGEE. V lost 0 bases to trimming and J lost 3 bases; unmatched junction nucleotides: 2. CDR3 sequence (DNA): TGTGCCAGCAGCGTAGGGACAGGGGGCGGCTACGAGCAGTACTTC. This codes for CASSVGTGGGYEQYF.

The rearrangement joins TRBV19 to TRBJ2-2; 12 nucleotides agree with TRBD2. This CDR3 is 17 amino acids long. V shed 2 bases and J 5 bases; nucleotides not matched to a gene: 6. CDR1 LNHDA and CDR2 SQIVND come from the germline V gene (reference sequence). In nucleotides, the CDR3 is TGTGCCAGTAGTATAAGGCTAGCGGGGGGGCGAACCGGGGAGCTGTTTTTT. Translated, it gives CASSIRLAGGRTGELFF. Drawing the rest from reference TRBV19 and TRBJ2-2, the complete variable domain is DGGITQSPKYLFRKEGQNVTLSCEQNLNHDAMYWYRQDPGQGLRLIYYSQIVNDFQKGDIAEGYSVSREKKESFPLTVTSAQKNPTAFYLCASSIRLAGGRTGELFFGEGSRLTVL.

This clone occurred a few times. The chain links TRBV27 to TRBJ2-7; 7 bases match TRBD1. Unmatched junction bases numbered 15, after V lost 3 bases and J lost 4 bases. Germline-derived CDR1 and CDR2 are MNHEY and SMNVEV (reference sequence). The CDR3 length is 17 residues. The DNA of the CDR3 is TGTGCCAGCAGTTTTAGGGGGCCGGCGGAAGGATCGTACGAGCAGTACTTC. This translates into CASSFRGPAEGSYEQYF.

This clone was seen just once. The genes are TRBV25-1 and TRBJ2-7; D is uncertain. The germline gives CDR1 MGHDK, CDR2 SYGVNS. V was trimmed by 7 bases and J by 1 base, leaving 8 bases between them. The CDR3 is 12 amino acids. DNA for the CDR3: TGTGCCAGCAACAGCTATTCCTACGAGCAGTACTTC. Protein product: CASNSYSYEQYF.

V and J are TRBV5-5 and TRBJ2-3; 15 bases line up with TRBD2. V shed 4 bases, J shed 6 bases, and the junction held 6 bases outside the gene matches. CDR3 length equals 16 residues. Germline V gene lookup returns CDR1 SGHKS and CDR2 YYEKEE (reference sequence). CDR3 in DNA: TGTGCCAGCAGCCCATGGACTAGCGGGGGGGCGGATACGCAGTATTTT. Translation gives CASSPWTSGGADTQYF. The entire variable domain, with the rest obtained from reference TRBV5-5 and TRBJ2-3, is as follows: DAGVTQSPTHLIKTRGQQVTLRCSPISGHKSVSWYQQVLGQGPQFIFQYYEKEERGRGNFPDRFSARQFPNYSSELNVNALLLGDSALYLCASSPWTSGGADTQYFGPGTRLTVL.

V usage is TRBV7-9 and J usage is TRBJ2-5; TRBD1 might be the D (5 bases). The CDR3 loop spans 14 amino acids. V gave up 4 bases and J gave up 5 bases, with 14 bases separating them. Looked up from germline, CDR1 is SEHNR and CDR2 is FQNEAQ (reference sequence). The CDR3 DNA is TGTGCCAGCAGCTCCGGTCAGGGCGATGAGACCCAGTACTTC. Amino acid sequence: CASSSGQGDETQYF.

As DNA, the CDR3 is TGTGCCAGCAGCTTTACAGGGATCACTGAAGCTTTCTTT. Its translation is CASSFTGITEAFF. The chain links TRBV11-2 to TRBJ1-1, with a weak D call TRBD1 (6 bases). V lost 3 bases and J 4 bases, leaving 9 bases between the germline ends. CDR1 SGHAT and CDR2 FQNNGV come from the germline V gene. This CDR3 region has 13 residues.

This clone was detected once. CDR3 protein: CASSLGQLLYGYTF. The DNA for the CDR3 is TGTGCCAGCAGCTTGGGACAACTCTTATATGGCTACACCTTC. V usage is TRBV5-4 and J usage is TRBJ1-2; unclear D gene. The CDR3 length is 14 residues. CDR1 is SGHNT, CDR2 YYREEE, per germline (reference sequence). V lost 0 bases and J 5 bases, leaving 11 bases between the germline ends. Together with reference TRBV5-4 and TRBJ1-2, the CDR3 gives the full variable domain: ETGVTQSPTHLIKTRGQQVTLRCSSQSGHNTVSWYQQALGQGPQFIFQYYREEENGRGNFPPRFSGLQFPNYSSELNVNALELDDSALYLCASSLGQLLYGYTFGSGTRLTVV.

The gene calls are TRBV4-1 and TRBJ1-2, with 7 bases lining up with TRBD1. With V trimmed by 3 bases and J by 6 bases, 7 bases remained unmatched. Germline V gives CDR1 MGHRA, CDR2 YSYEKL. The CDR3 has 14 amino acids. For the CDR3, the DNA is TGCGCCAGCAGCCACGACAGGGCGGTGGATGGCTACACCTTC. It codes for CASSHDRAVDGYTF.

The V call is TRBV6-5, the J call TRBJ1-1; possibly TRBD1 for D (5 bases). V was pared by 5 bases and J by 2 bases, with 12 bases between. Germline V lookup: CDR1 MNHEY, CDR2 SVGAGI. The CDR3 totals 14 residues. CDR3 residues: CASSPTDSNTEAFF. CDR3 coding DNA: TGTGCCAGCAGTCCAACCGACAGCAACACTGAAGCTTTCTTT.

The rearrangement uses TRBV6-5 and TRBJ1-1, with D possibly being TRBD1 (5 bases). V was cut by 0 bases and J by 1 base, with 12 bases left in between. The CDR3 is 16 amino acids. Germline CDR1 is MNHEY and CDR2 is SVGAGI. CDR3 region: CASSYSRGGENTEAFF. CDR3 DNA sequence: TGTGCCAGCAGTTACTCGAGGGGAGGGGAGAACACTGAAGCTTTCTTT.

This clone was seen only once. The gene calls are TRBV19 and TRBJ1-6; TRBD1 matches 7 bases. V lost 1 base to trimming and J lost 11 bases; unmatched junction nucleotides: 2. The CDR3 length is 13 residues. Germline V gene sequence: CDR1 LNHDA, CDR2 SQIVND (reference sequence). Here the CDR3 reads CASSIGQGTPLHF. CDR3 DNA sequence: TGTGCCAGTAGTATAGGACAGGGAACACCCCTCCACTTT.

CDR3 sequence: CATGETGTGGRETQYF. The CDR3 DNA reads as TGCGCCACAGGGGAGACCGGGACAGGGGGAAGGGAGACCCAGTACTTC. The V call is TRBV5-1, the J call TRBJ2-5; 11 nucleotides align to TRBD1. After removal of 9 bases from V and 5 bases from J, the junction contained 15 bases not matched to a gene. CDR1 and CDR2 from the germline V gene are SGHRS and YFSETQ. This CDR3 is built from 16 residues.

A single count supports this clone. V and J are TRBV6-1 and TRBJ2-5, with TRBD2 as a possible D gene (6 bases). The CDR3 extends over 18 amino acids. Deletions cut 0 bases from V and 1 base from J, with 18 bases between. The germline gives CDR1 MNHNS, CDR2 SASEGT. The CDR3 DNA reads TGTGCCAGCAGTGAAGCGCGGAGTGCGGGACTTACCCAAGAGACCCAGTACTTC. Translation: CASSEARSAGLTQETQYF.